What follows is one TCR beta chain and its context. Its antigen is as yet unknown. The data are from a study of cytomegalovirus exposure and HLA in healthy donors. Turning to the study itself: Out of around 360 genotyped donors, less than 85% belonged to the Caucasian-associated ancestry cluster. Study outcomes and limitations: CMV antigen specificity of a few CMV-associated chains was confirmed in vitro. Researchers reported from a later analysis that most CMV-associated TCR beta chains appeared HLA-restricted.

The PCR was carried out with 60 Vbeta primers and 13 Jbeta primers. Per the study methods: Later work found 74 million or so unique TCR beta chains, with roughly 11 million shared. The assay was immunoSEQ multiplex PCR, and TCRdb's table has in-frame clones only and misses some. V and J calls and clone size follow that table, whereas D and trimming were derived from the DNA. This sample's table has over 80,000 clones. Germline V CDR1 and CDR2: SNHLY, FYNNEI. The V gene lost 5 bases and the J gene lost 0 bases, with 11 bases spanning the gap. This CDR3 comprises 16 residues. The chain combines TRBV2 with TRBJ2-6; D is perhaps TRBD1 (5 bases). Sequencing was done on a sample of PBMCs. This TCR came from a girl under 18 in good health and CMV-seropositive. CDR3 sequence (DNA): TGTGCCAGCAGTCGTGCAGGGAACTCTGGGGCCAACGTCCTGACTTTC. Residues: CASSRAGNSGANVLTF.